This record looks at one TCR beta chain sequence and its context. Measured with immunoSEQ multiplex PCR; TCRdb has only the in-frame clones, and not every one. The sample shows tens of thousands of clones, less than 90% of them seen only once. Germline V gene lookup returns CDR1 SGHRS and CDR2 YFSETQ. V was cut by 4 bases and J by 7 bases, with 14 bases left in between. The CDR3 runs 13 residues. The sample is drawn from a study of PD-1 blockade in classical Hodgkin lymphoma. Every patient relapsed after autologous stem cell transplantation, and brentuximab vedotin exposure varied. The TCR was taken from a human donor with classical Hodgkin lymphoma. This chain uses TRBV5-1 with TRBJ1-2; D gene unclear. Source: peripheral blood mononuclear cells (PBMCs), taken before the second cycle of nivolumab. The CDR3 loop reads CASSLGLSTGYTF. The CDR3 nucleotides are TGCGCCAGCAGCCTCGGTCTTTCGACTGGCTACACCTTC.